This is a list of T cell receptor beta chains from one sample in a study of technical replicates of blood from a handful of donors. The method was immunoSEQ multiplex PCR; TCRdb's version includes in-frame clones alone and lacks a portion of them. The sample lists about 70,000 clones, roughly 97% occurring once. The sequenced material came from T cells isolated from PBMCs. The receptors were sampled from a human donor in good health. The CDR3 runs from the conserved cysteine through the conserved F or W. A D gene is named only where the DNA matches it firmly. The size entry is marked missing in some rows and otherwise reads once, few, many or a size class.

CDR3nt | CDR3aa | d_gene | j_gene | v_gene | abundance
TGTGCCAGCAGTGGGCAGGGGAACACTGAAGCTTTCTTT | CASSGQGNTEAFF | - | TRBJ1-1 | TRBV2 | -
TGTGCCAGTAGTCCAGCCCCGGGAGGCGCAGATACGCAGTATTTT | CASSPAPGGADTQYF | TRBD2 | TRBJ2-3 | TRBV19 | -
TGTGCCTGGAGTGGCCCCTCCCTCCGGAATGAGCAGTTCTTC | CAWSGPSLRNEQFF | - | TRBJ2-1 | TRBV30 | -
TGTGCCAGCAGTGACTCGAGCGGGGGGGCCAATGAGCAGTTCTTC | CASSDSSGGANEQFF | TRBD2 | TRBJ2-1 | TRBV6-4 | -
TGTGCCACCAGCGAAAGACTAGCGGGAGGGTCCCGGAGGTCGCAGTATTTT | CATSERLAGGSRRSQYF | TRBD2 | TRBJ2-3 | TRBV15 | -
TGTGCCAGCAGTCACCTAGCGGGAGGGCACGAGCAGTACTTC | CASSHLAGGHEQYF | TRBD2 | TRBJ2-7 | TRBV28 | -
TGCGCCAGCAGCATCGGGACAGGGGGGTACAATCAGCCCCAGCATTTT | CASSIGTGGYNQPQHF | TRBD1 | TRBJ1-5 | TRBV5-1 | -
TGTGCCAGCAGCCATTGTCCCGGGGTTGGTACCGGGGAGCTGTTTTTT | CASSHCPGVGTGELFF | - | TRBJ2-2 | TRBV14 | -
TGTGCCAGCAGCTTGGGAGGGACAGCGAACACCGGGGAGCTGTTTTTT | CASSLGGTANTGELFF | TRBD1 | TRBJ2-2 | TRBV5-4 | -
TGTGCCAGCAGCGAAATCGACAGGGAGGGAAACACCATATATTTT | CASSEIDREGNTIYF | TRBD1 | TRBJ1-3 | TRBV5-4 | -
TGTGCCAGCAGGGGGCGAGGGAACACTGAAGCTTTCTTT | CASRGRGNTEAFF | - | TRBJ1-1 | TRBV6-1 | -
TGTGCCAGCTCACCAATCGGGGGGAGCACAGATACGCAGTATTTT | CASSPIGGSTDTQYF | TRBD2 | TRBJ2-3 | TRBV18 | -
TGTGCCAGCAGTTACTCCCTAGCGGGGGGCCAAGAGACCCAGTACTTC | CASSYSLAGGQETQYF | TRBD2 | TRBJ2-5 | TRBV6-6 | -
TGTGCCAGCAGCTCTGGCGGGGGCCTCCAAGAGACCCAGTACTTC | CASSSGGGLQETQYF | - | TRBJ2-5 | TRBV9 | once
TGTGCCAGCTCACCCAACTACAATGAGCAGTTCTTC | CASSPNYNEQFF | - | TRBJ2-1 | TRBV18 | -
TGTGCCTGGAGGGACAGGCAGGGGACTGAAGCTTTCTTT | CAWRDRQGTEAFF | TRBD1 | TRBJ1-1 | TRBV30 | -
TGTGCCAGCAGCGCGACAGGGTCTGGGCTCAACTATGGCTACACCTTC | CASSATGSGLNYGYTF | TRBD1 | TRBJ1-2 | TRBV5-4 | -
TGTGCCAGCAGCAACCTCCGGACTAGCGAGTACAATGAGCAGTTCTTC | CASSNLRTSEYNEQFF | - | TRBJ2-1 | TRBV21-1 | -
TGTGCCAGCAGCGCCAGAGGCGGCCAAGAGACCCAGTACTTC | CASSARGGQETQYF | - | TRBJ2-5 | TRBV9 | -
TGCAGCGTTGAACGGGCAGGGTTGGGCAATGAGCAGTTCTTC | CSVERAGLGNEQFF | - | TRBJ2-1 | TRBV29-1 | -
TGTGCCAGCAGCTTACGGACAGGGTATGGCTACACCTTC | CASSLRTGYGYTF | TRBD1 | TRBJ1-2 | TRBV7-8 | -
TGTGCCAGTAGTCATTGGAACAGGGGTGGAACCTACGAGCAGTACTTC | CASSHWNRGGTYEQYF | TRBD1 | TRBJ2-7 | TRBV19 | -
TGTGCCAGCAGTGTAACCCCGACAAGTAATCAGCCCCAGCATTTT | CASSVTPTSNQPQHF | - | TRBJ1-5 | TRBV28 | -
TGTGCCAGCAGTTTTCGGCAGGGGGCTGATCAGCCCCAGCATTTT | CASSFRQGADQPQHF | TRBD1 | TRBJ1-5 | TRBV27 | -
TGTGCCAGCAGCCAAGACCGAGACGGAGTTTGGGCAGATACGCAGTATTTT | CASSQDRDGVWADTQYF | - | TRBJ2-3 | TRBV14 | -
TGTGCCAGCACTCTCCGGGTTGGGGCCCAAGAGACCCAGTACTTC | CASTLRVGAQETQYF | - | TRBJ2-5 | TRBV2 | once
TGCGCCAGCAGCCAAGATTTTCTAGCGGGGGGGGATACGCAGTATTTT | CASSQDFLAGGDTQYF | TRBD2 | TRBJ2-3 | TRBV4-1 | -
TGTGCCAGCAGCTCCGCCGGGACAGGGCCCTACGAGCAGTACTTC | CASSSAGTGPYEQYF | TRBD1 | TRBJ2-7 | TRBV5-6 | -
TGTGCCAGCAGCCCCTCGTCTGGAAACACCATATATTTT | CASSPSSGNTIYF | - | TRBJ1-3 | TRBV4-2 | -
TGTGCCAGCAGTTTGGGGGGGCTGCAGGAGCAGTACTTC | CASSLGGLQEQYF | - | TRBJ2-7 | TRBV27 | -
TGTGCCAGCAGCTTAGCGGGGGGGCGGCAAGAGACCCAGTACTTC | CASSLAGGRQETQYF | TRBD2 | TRBJ2-5 | TRBV11-3 | -
TGTGCCAGCTTATCCCAGCGGGAGGGTCCCCCTACGCAGTATTTT | CASLSQREGPPTQYF | TRBD2 | TRBJ2-3 | TRBV27 | -
TGTGCCAGCAGTTTATGGTCTAGCGGGGATACAGATACGCAGTATTTT | CASSLWSSGDTDTQYF | TRBD2 | TRBJ2-3 | TRBV27 | once
TGTGCCAGCAGGGGGCCGACGACCCCAGATACGCAGTATTTT | CASRGPTTPDTQYF | - | TRBJ2-3 | TRBV5-4 | -
TGTGCCAGCAGCTTTACGGGGAATGCCTACGAGCAGTACTTC | CASSFTGNAYEQYF | - | TRBJ2-7 | TRBV7-9 | -
TGTGCCACCAGCAGAGATTCGGGAGGACTGAAGTATGGCTACACCTTC | CATSRDSGGLKYGYTF | - | TRBJ1-2 | TRBV15 | -
TGCGCCAGCAGCCTTTCTAACAGGGGGGGGTCCTCCTACGAGCAGTACTTC | CASSLSNRGGSSYEQYF | - | TRBJ2-7 | TRBV4-1 | -
TGTGCCAGCCGACTAGCGGGCACAGATACGCAGTATTTT | CASRLAGTDTQYF | TRBD2 | TRBJ2-3 | TRBV27 | -
TGTGCCAGCAGCTTGGACCCTATTCCCCAAGAGACCCAGTACTTC | CASSLDPIPQETQYF | - | TRBJ2-5 | TRBV5-6 | once
TGTGCCAGCAGTGAAAGCGCGGGGGGCTTTAGCTCCTACAATGAGCAGTTCTTC | CASSESAGGFSSYNEQFF | TRBD2 | TRBJ2-1 | TRBV2 | -
TGCAGCGTTCCGGGACAGGGGGGAGTTTACGAGCAGTACTTC | CSVPGQGGVYEQYF | TRBD1 | TRBJ2-7 | TRBV29-1 | once
TGTGCCAGCAGCTTAAGTCTGCGGAACACTGAAGCTTTCTTT | CASSLSLRNTEAFF | - | TRBJ1-1 | TRBV11-3 | -
TGTGCCAGCTCCCACATTGATTCGCAAGAGACCCAGTACTTC | CASSHIDSQETQYF | - | TRBJ2-5 | TRBV18 | once
TGTGCCAGCAGTTCCTCAGGCTATGGCTACACCTTC | CASSSSGYGYTF | - | TRBJ1-2 | TRBV28 | -
TGTGCCAGCAGTCGGACGGGAAACGAGCAGTACTTC | CASSRTGNEQYF | - | TRBJ2-7 | TRBV27 | -
TGTGCCAGTAGTCCCTGGGAACAGGATACCTACGAGCAGTACTTC | CASSPWEQDTYEQYF | - | TRBJ2-7 | TRBV19 | -
TGTGCCAGCAGTCGGGAGGGGAGGGTGCCCCAGCATTTT | CASSREGRVPQHF | - | TRBJ1-5 | TRBV28 | -
TGCGCCAGCAGCTCCAGACTTGTATCCTACGAGCAGTACTTC | CASSSRLVSYEQYF | - | TRBJ2-7 | TRBV4-1 | -
TGCAGCGTTGAGGGGCATAGCACAGATACGCAGTATTTT | CSVEGHSTDTQYF | - | TRBJ2-3 | TRBV29-1 | once
TGCAGCGGTAGACAGGGGTATACCGGGGAGCTGTTTTTT | CSGRQGYTGELFF | TRBD1 | TRBJ2-2 | TRBV29-1 | -
TGTGCCAGCAGTGAAGCGGGAGCTCGACGAGGTGAAGCTTTCTTT | CASSEAGARRGEAFF | - | TRBJ1-1 | TRBV2 | -
TGCGCCAGCAGTGAGCAGGTTTCTAATGAAAAACTGTTTTTT | CASSEQVSNEKLFF | - | TRBJ1-4 | TRBV10-2 | -
TGTGCCAGCAGCTCCTTAGGAGGAGAAAAACTGTTTTTT | CASSSLGGEKLFF | - | TRBJ1-4 | TRBV5-6 | -